One and the same sample provided the 32 T cell receptor beta chains below, sequenced in a study of cytomegalovirus exposure and HLA in healthy donors. The primer mix had 60 Vbeta and 13 Jbeta primers. Sequenced by immunoSEQ multiplex PCR; TCRdb stores in-frame clones only, minus some. The sample lists over 130,000 clones, approximately 85% occurring once. The source material was PBMCs. Every receptor here comes from a man in his fifties or sixties in good health and CMV-seropositive.

J is TRBJ2-7 and V is TRBV2, with D unclear. The CDR3 consists of 15 residues. The V end was cut by 4 bases, the J end by 5 bases, with 18 bases between. Germline assignment: CDR1 SNHLY and CDR2 FYNNEI. As DNA, the CDR3 is TGTGCCAGCAGTGCCTTCCATGGGCCAGAAAACGAGCAGTACTTC. Amino acid sequence: CASSAFHGPENEQYF.

The genes are TRBV5-4 and TRBJ2-1; TRBD2 aligns across 8 bases. The CDR3 totals 16 residues. CDR1 and CDR2 (germline): SGHNT, YYREEE (reference sequence). With 4 bases clipped from V and 2 bases from J, the junction kept 8 bases outside the gene matches. CDR3 in amino acids: CASSGIIAGPYNEQFF. In DNA form, the CDR3 reads TGTGCCAGCAGCGGAATAATAGCGGGACCCTACAATGAGCAGTTCTTC.

The J gene is TRBJ1-4, the V gene TRBV10-3, with D hard to call. CDR1 and CDR2 (germline): ENHRY, SYGVKD. The V and J ends lost 6 bases and 4 bases respectively, with 6 bases between them. This CDR3 is built from 12 residues. CDR3 DNA sequence: TGTGCCATCAGGGCGGATAATGAAAAACTGTTTTTT. Protein product: CAIRADNEKLFF.

The CDR3 loop is CASRVREAPTDTQYF. The CDR3 coding sequence is TGCGCCAGCAGGGTCAGGGAGGCCCCCACAGATACGCAGTATTTT. The chain has TRBV5-1 and TRBJ2-3; the D gene is possibly TRBD2 (6 bases). Trimming removed 5 bases from V and 2 bases from J, with 15 bases in between. Germline CDR1 and CDR2: SGHRS and YFSETQ. This CDR3 spans 15 amino acids.

V usage is TRBV19 and J usage is TRBJ2-1; 7 bases match TRBD2. Germline values: CDR1 LNHDA, CDR2 SQIVND (reference sequence). The CDR3 runs 15 residues. V shed 1 base, J shed 5 bases, and the junction held 5 bases outside the gene matches. The CDR3 DNA reads TGTGCCAGTAGTATAGGCGGGAGTACGAACAATGAGCAGTTCTTC. Protein product: CASSIGGSTNNEQFF. Based on the CDR3 plus reference TRBV19 and TRBJ2-1, the full variable domain is DGGITQSPKYLFRKEGQNVTLSCEQNLNHDAMYWYRQDPGQGLRLIYYSQIVNDFQKGDIAEGYSVSREKKESFPLTVTSAQKNPTAFYLCASSIGGSTNNEQFFGPGTRLTVL.

The chain is built from TRBV4-1 and TRBJ1-3; no reliable D call. The CDR3 is 16 amino acids. V shed 3 bases and J shed 3 bases, with 15 bases lying between them. The germline V gene has CDR1 MGHRA and CDR2 YSYEKL. The CDR3 coding sequence is TGCGCCAGCAGCCACCTAGGCGGGGAAAGTGGAAACACCATATATTTT. It codes for CASSHLGGESGNTIYF.

The chain employs TRBV28 and TRBJ2-3, with unresolved D. Germline V lookup: CDR1 MDHEN, CDR2 SYDVKM. The CDR3 has 11 amino acids. Trimming cost V 5 bases and J 4 bases, with 4 bases left between them. This chain's CDR3 is CASSVADTQYF. CDR3 nucleotides: TGTGCCAGCAGTGTCGCAGATACGCAGTATTTT. The full variable domain, rest sourced from reference TRBV28 and TRBJ2-3, is DVKVTQSSRYLVKRTGEKVFLECVQDMDHENMFWYRQDPGLGLRLIYFSYDVKMKEKGDIPEGYSVSREKKERFSLILESASTNQTSMYLCASSVADTQYFGPGTRLTVL.

The rearrangement uses TRBV18 and TRBJ1-1; a weak D match, TRBD1 (5 bases). The CDR3 totals 13 residues. Germline CDR1 KGHSH, CDR2 LQKENI. V gave up 10 bases and J gave up 0 bases, with 12 bases separating them. CDR3 amino acids: CATSETVNTEAFF. The CDR3 DNA reads TGTGCCACCTCCGAGACAGTGAACACTGAAGCTTTCTTT.

The genes are TRBV14 and TRBJ1-5, with TRBD1 as a possible D gene (6 bases). The CDR3 has 13 amino acids. Germline CDR1 reads SGHDN; CDR2 reads FVKESK. The ends were cut back, 8 bases at V and 2 bases at J, with 10 bases in the middle. The CDR3 is CASAGAGNQPQHF. CDR3 DNA: TGTGCCAGCGCAGGGGCGGGCAATCAGCCCCAGCATTTT.

On this clone itself: The same CDR3 also results from other DNA sequences found in this sample. This chain connects TRBV19 to TRBJ1-1; D perhaps matches TRBD1 (5 bases). Germline V gene sequence: CDR1 LNHDA, CDR2 SQIVND (reference sequence). The CDR3 is 13 residues long. The V end was cut by 0 bases, the J end by 5 bases, with 7 bases between. DNA for the CDR3: TGTGCCAGTAGTATAGAGGGGGGAACTGAAGCTTTCTTT. The encoded protein is CASSIEGGTEAFF.

The chain uses TRBV30 and TRBJ1-2, with D perhaps TRBD1 (5 bases). Per the germline V gene, CDR1 is GTSNPN and CDR2 is SVGIG (reference sequence). CDR3 size: 14 residues. Trimming took off 0 bases at V and 2 bases at J, with 10 bases between the two ends. The DNA of the CDR3 is TGTGCCTGGAGTGTAGGACAAAGAAACTATGGCTACACCTTC. Protein sequence: CAWSVGQRNYGYTF.

This chain uses TRBV6-5 with TRBJ2-2; 7 bases line up with TRBD1. The CDR3 covers 14 residues. Losses at the gene ends were 10 bases for V and 7 bases for J; bases not matched to a gene: 12. CDR1 is MNHEY and CDR2 is SVGAGI in the germline V gene. The CDR3 DNA is TGTGCCACCAACCCGACAGGGACGGGCGGGGAGCTGTTTTTT. Translated: CATNPTGTGGELFF.

The genes are TRBV21-1 and TRBJ1-1. TRBV21-1 is assigned pseudogene status. There are 15 residues in the CDR3. The CDR3 here is CASSKAVRGDTEAFF. CDR3 nucleotide sequence: TGTGCCAGCAGCAAAGCTGTCCGCGGGGACACTGAAGCTTTCTTT.

The chain couples TRBV28 to TRBJ2-1; D unclear. The germline V gene has CDR1 MDHEN and CDR2 SYDVKM. The length of the CDR3 is 14 residues. V lost 5 bases and J lost 1, with 9 bases in between. CDR3 coding DNA: TGTGCCAGCAGTCCCCCCACATCCTACAATGAGCAGTTCTTC. Translating gives CASSPPTSYNEQFF.

This rearrangement joins TRBV7-8 to TRBJ2-7; 8 bases line up with TRBD1. Germline assignment: CDR1 SGHVS and CDR2 FQNEAQ. The CDR3 extends over 14 amino acids. V was pared by 2 bases and J by 3 bases, with 3 bases of the junction left unmatched. The CDR3 spells CASSLSGQVYEQYF. CDR3 sequence (DNA): TGTGCCAGCAGCTTATCGGGACAGGTCTACGAGCAGTACTTC.

This chain uses TRBV7-6 with TRBJ2-5; 12 positions match TRBD1. The trim removed 4 bases at V and 7 bases at J, leaving 16 bases unmatched. This CDR3 has 18 residues. Germline V gene lookup returns CDR1 SGHVS and CDR2 FNYEAQ. The CDR3: CASSSGTGGSPLFGTQYF. CDR3 coding DNA: TGTGCCAGCAGCTCGGGGACAGGGGGCTCTCCCCTCTTCGGGACCCAGTACTTC.

V is TRBV2 and J is TRBJ2-2; D gene uncertain. Deletions cut 6 bases from V and 7 bases from J, with 9 bases between. CDR1 and CDR2 from the germline V gene are SNHLY and FYNNEI. CDR3 length: 12 residues. CDR3 loop: CASREWSGELFF. The DNA of the CDR3 is TGTGCCAGCAGGGAGTGGAGCGGGGAGCTGTTTTTT.

The chain couples TRBV21-1 to TRBJ2-1; the DNA was not compared with TRBD2, the D call given in the table. TRBV21-1 is deemed a pseudogene. This CDR3 spans 17 amino acids. The CDR3 loop reads CASSNLAVAGSYNEQFF. CDR3 in DNA: TGTGCCAGCAGCAACCTTGCGGTAGCGGGATCCTACAATGAGCAGTTCTTC.

In DNA form, the CDR3 reads TGTGCCAGCTCACTCGGGACTCACTACGAGCAGTACTTC. Protein sequence: CASSLGTHYEQYF. The chain recombines TRBV18 with TRBJ2-7; maybe TRBD2 (6 bases). Germline assignment: CDR1 KGHSH and CDR2 LQKENI. The CDR3 runs 13 residues. V was cut by 4 bases and J by 3 bases, with 10 bases left in between.

This clone was seen only once. The J gene is TRBJ2-7, the V gene TRBV12-5; TRBD2 agrees at 10 bases. The CDR3 runs to 14 residues. The junction had 9 bases not matched to a gene; V was cut back by 10 bases and J by 3 bases. CDR1 and CDR2 (germline): LGHNT, FRNRAP. This CDR3 reads CANLAGEGLYEQYF. The CDR3 DNA reads as TGTGCTAACCTAGCGGGAGAGGGCCTCTACGAGCAGTACTTC.

The J gene is TRBJ2-2, the V gene TRBV11-3; no firm D call. Germline V gene data show CDR1 as SGHNT and CDR2 as YENEEA. V dropped 2 bases and J dropped 0 bases, with 7 bases sitting between them. The CDR3 totals 15 residues. CDR3 in amino acids: CASSLSLTNTGELFF. CDR3 bases: TGTGCCAGCAGCTTAAGTCTAACGAACACCGGGGAGCTGTTTTTT.

This clone was observed a single time. The V call is TRBV29-1, the J call TRBJ2-3; the D gene is possibly TRBD1 (5 bases). This CDR3 has 13 amino acids. V lost 6 bases and J lost 3, with 13 bases in between. CDR1 and CDR2 (germline): SQVTM, ANQGSEA. For the CDR3, the DNA is TGCAGCGTACAGCAGGGTAGGACAGATACGCAGTATTTT. Translating it yields CSVQQGRTDTQYF.

The chain recombines TRBV2 with TRBJ2-2; TRBD2 aligns across 14 bases. In germline, CDR1 is SNHLY, CDR2 FYNNEI. CDR3 size: 16 residues. The junction had 8 bases not matched to a gene; V was cut back by 6 bases and J by 8 bases. Here the CDR3 reads CASSIRLAGGIGELFF. The CDR3 coding sequence is TGTGCCAGCAGCATCAGACTAGCGGGAGGGATTGGGGAGCTGTTTTTT. The whole variable domain, remainder taken from reference TRBV2 and TRBJ2-2, is EPEVTQTPSHQVTQMGQEVILRCVPISNHLYFYWYRQILGQKVEFLVSFYNNEISEKSEIFDDQFSVERPDGSNFTLKIRSTKLEDSAMYFCASSIRLAGGIGELFFGEGSRLTVL.

CDR3 coding DNA: TGTGCCAGCAGCGGTATGGCGTTAGCGGGAATCTACGAGCAGTACTTC. Translation gives CASSGMALAGIYEQYF. This chain connects TRBV13 to TRBJ2-7; 8 nucleotides agree with TRBD2. The germline gives CDR1 PRHDT, CDR2 FYEKMQ (reference sequence). This CDR3 contains 16 residues. The ends lost 5 bases at V and 3 bases at J; junction bases unmatched: 12.

This rearrangement joins TRBV28 to TRBJ2-7; D may be TRBD2 (5 bases). Germline loops: CDR1 MDHEN, CDR2 SYDVKM. V lost 3 bases to trimming and J lost 7 bases, with 13 bases between them. This CDR3 region has 13 residues. CDR3 nucleotides: TGTGCCAGCAGTTTGAGGGCAGACAAGGAGCAGTACTTC. It codes for CASSLRADKEQYF. The whole variable domain, filled in from reference TRBV28 and TRBJ2-7, reads DVKVTQSSRYLVKRTGEKVFLECVQDMDHENMFWYRQDPGLGLRLIYFSYDVKMKEKGDIPEGYSVSREKKERFSLILESASTNQTSMYLCASSLRADKEQYFGPGTRLTVT.

This chain uses TRBV29-1 with TRBJ1-2; D is unclear. Germline V CDR1 and CDR2: SQVTM, ANQGSEA. Trimming took off 7 bases at V and 6 bases at J, with 9 bases between the two ends. The CDR3 has 10 residues. DNA of the CDR3: TGCAGCGCCCTAGAAGATGGCTACACCTTC. Its translation: CSALEDGYTF.

The DNA for the CDR3 is TGTGCCAGCAGTTTTAGACTAGCGGGGGCGCATGAGCAGTTCTTC. Protein sequence: CASSFRLAGAHEQFF. The chain carries TRBV27 and TRBJ2-1, with TRBD2 matching 12 bases. There are 15 residues in the CDR3. Per germline, CDR1 MNHEY and CDR2 SMNVEV (reference sequence). V lost 3 bases to trimming and J lost 8 bases; unmatched junction nucleotides: 5.

The CDR3 DNA reads as TGTGCCAGCAGCACCGGACAGGGCTATGGCTACACCTTC. This sequence encodes CASSTGQGYGYTF. The J gene is TRBJ1-2, the V gene TRBV7-8; 8 bases match TRBD1. The CDR3 runs 13 residues. With V trimmed by 5 bases and J by 4 bases, 3 bases remained unmatched. From germline, CDR1 is SGHVS and CDR2 FQNEAQ.

In this sample, this clone turned up once. The gene calls are TRBV30 and TRBJ2-1, with 10 nucleotides matching TRBD1. V lost 5 bases, J lost 8 bases, and 0 bases stayed unmatched. CDR3 size: 11 residues. Germline V gives CDR1 GTSNPN, CDR2 SVGIG (reference sequence). CDR3 coding DNA: TGTGCCTGGGGGACAGGGGATGAGCAGTTCTTC. Translated: CAWGTGDEQFF.

This chain connects TRBV11-3 to TRBJ2-7; 10 positions match TRBD1. J lost 2 bases, V lost 5 bases, and 6 bases had no gene match. CDR3 size: 15 residues. Germline V gives CDR1 SGHNT, CDR2 YENEEA. CDR3 coding DNA: TGTGCCAGCAGCCCATCAGGACAGGGGGCCTACGAGCAGTACTTC. This translates into CASSPSGQGAYEQYF.

The chain is built from TRBV11-2 and TRBJ1-1, with 7 bases identical to TRBD1. With 3 bases clipped from V and 5 bases from J, the junction kept 9 bases outside the gene matches. Germline CDR1 is SGHAT and CDR2 is FQNNGV. The CDR3 length is 15 residues. The CDR3 reads CASSFTHRGWTEAFF. CDR3 in DNA: TGTGCCAGCAGCTTCACACACAGGGGTTGGACTGAAGCTTTCTTT. Full variable domain (missing parts from reference TRBV11-2 and TRBJ1-1): EAGVAQSPRYKIIEKRQSVAFWCNPISGHATLYWYQQILGQGPKLLIQFQNNGVVDDSQLPKDRFSAERLKGVDSTLKIQPAKLEDSAVYLCASSFTHRGWTEAFFGQGTRLTVV.

V gene TRBV7-3 combines with J gene TRBJ2-1; 8 bases line up with TRBD1. J lost 10 bases, V lost 3 bases, and 8 bases had no gene match. CDR3 length equals 14 residues. CDR1 SGHTA and CDR2 FQGTGA come from the germline V gene. CDR3 DNA sequence: TGTGCCAGCAGCTTCAGGGGGCGAGGAGAGGAGCAGTTCTTC. This gives the protein CASSFRGRGEEQFF.